Each of the 5 T cell receptor beta chains below was sequenced from the same sample in a study of T cell responses to AZD1222 COVID-19 vaccine. Clones were read by immunoSEQ multiplex PCR, and TCRdb kept only the in-frame ones, dropping some. The data show 130,000 or so clones, about 89% seen once. The sample here was peripheral blood, taken on day 0 of AZD1222 vaccination. Receptor source: an adult in good health.

This sequence joins TRBV6-5 and TRBJ2-1; 9 bases line up with TRBD1. Germline trimming cut 7 bases from V and 6 bases from J; bases unmatched to any gene: 7. CDR3 length: 14 residues. CDR1 and CDR2 from the germline V gene are MNHEY and SVGAGI. This chain's CDR3 is CASKGQGFVNEQFF. CDR3 nucleotide sequence: TGTGCCAGCAAAGGACAGGGGTTTGTCAATGAGCAGTTCTTC.

The chain links TRBV7-9 to TRBJ1-1; TRBD1 matches at 7 bases. The trim removed 5 bases at V and 10 bases at J, leaving 10 bases unmatched. The CDR3 is 13 residues long. Per the germline V gene, CDR1 is SEHNR and CDR2 is FQNEAQ (reference sequence). CDR3 amino acids: CASSTGEGRGAFF. The CDR3 DNA sequence: TGTGCCAGCAGCACAGGGGAGGGCCGGGGAGCTTTCTTT.

The CDR3 DNA follows: TGTGCCAGCAGTGTGGAGGGACACTATTACAATGAGCAGTTCTTC. Protein sequence: CASSVEGHYYNEQFF. The chain uses TRBV2 and TRBJ2-1; D may correspond to TRBD1 or TRBD2 (6 bases each). The CDR3 totals 15 residues. V dropped 4 bases and J dropped 4 bases, with 14 bases sitting between them. Germline CDR1 and CDR2: SNHLY and FYNNEI.

The V gene is TRBV4-1, the J gene TRBJ1-3, with D unresolved. The V gene's germline CDR1 is MGHRA and CDR2 YSYEKL. CDR3 length: 18 amino acids. Deletions cut 0 bases from V and 1 base from J, with 16 bases between. The CDR3 reads CASSQDSNLRLSGNTIYF. In nucleotides, the CDR3 is TGCGCCAGCAGCCAAGACAGTAATCTACGATTGTCTGGAAACACCATATATTTT.

The chain joins TRBV29-1 to TRBJ2-2; possibly TRBD1 for D (6 bases). The ends were cut back, 8 bases at V and 4 bases at J, with 11 bases in the middle. Germline V gene lookup returns CDR1 SQVTM and CDR2 ANQGSEA. CDR3 length: 12 amino acids. CDR3 amino acids: CSITGFTGELFF. The CDR3 nucleotides are TGCAGCATCACAGGGTTCACCGGGGAGCTGTTTTTT.